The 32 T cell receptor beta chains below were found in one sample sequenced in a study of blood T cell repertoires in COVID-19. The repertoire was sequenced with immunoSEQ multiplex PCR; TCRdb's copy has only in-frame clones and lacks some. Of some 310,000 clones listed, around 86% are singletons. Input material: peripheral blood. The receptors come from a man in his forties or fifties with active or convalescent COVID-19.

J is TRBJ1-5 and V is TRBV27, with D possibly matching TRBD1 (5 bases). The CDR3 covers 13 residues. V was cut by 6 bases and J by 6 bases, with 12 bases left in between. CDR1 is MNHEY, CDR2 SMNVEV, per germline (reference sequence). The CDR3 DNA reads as TGTGCCAGCAGAGGGGTAGTAGGTCAGCCCCAGCATTTT. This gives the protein CASRGVVGQPQHF.

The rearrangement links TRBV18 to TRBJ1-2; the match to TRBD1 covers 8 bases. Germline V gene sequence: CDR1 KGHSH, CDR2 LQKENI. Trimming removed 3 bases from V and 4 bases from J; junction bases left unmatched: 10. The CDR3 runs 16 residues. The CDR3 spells CASSPGQVQRGYGYTF. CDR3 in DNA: TGTGCCAGCTCACCGGGACAGGTTCAACGAGGCTATGGCTACACCTTC.

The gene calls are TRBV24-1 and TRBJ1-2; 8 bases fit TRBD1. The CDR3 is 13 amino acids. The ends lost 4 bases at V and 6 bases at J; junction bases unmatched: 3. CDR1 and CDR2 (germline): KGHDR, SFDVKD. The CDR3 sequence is CATSDGQGHGYTF. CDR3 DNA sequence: TGTGCCACCAGTGACGGACAGGGTCATGGCTACACCTTC.

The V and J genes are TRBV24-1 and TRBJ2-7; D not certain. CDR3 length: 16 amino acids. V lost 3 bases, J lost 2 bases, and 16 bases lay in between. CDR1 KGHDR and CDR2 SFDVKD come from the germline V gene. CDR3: CATSDLVQEPTYEQYF. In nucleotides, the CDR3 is TGTGCCACCAGTGATCTCGTCCAAGAACCTACCTACGAGCAGTACTTC.

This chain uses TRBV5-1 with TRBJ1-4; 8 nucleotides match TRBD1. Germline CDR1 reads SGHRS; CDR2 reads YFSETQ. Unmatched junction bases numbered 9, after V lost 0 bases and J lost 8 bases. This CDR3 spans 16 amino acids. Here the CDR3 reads CASSLGGGTGDEKLFF. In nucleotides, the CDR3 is TGCGCCAGCAGCTTGGGTGGCGGGACAGGCGACGAAAAACTGTTTTTT.

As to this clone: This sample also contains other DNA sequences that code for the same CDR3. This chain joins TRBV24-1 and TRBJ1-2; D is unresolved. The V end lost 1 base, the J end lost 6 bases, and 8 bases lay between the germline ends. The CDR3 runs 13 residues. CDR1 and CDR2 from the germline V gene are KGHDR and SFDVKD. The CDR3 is CATSDFGSDGYTF. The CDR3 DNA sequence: TGTGCCACCAGTGATTTTGGGAGTGATGGCTACACCTTC.

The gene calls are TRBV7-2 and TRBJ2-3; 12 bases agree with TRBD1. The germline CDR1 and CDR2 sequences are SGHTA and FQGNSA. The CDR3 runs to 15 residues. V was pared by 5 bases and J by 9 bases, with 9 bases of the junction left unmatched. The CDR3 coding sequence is TGTGCCAGCAGCGACCAGGGACAGGGGGCCGAAACGCAGTATTTT. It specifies CASSDQGQGAETQYF.

CDR3 sequence (DNA): TGTGCCATCATCGCCGGGACAAGGAACACTGAAGCTTTCTTT. Protein: CAIIAGTRNTEAFF. The chain recombines TRBV10-3 with TRBJ1-1; D possibly corresponds to TRBD1 (6 bases). Germline V gives CDR1 ENHRY, CDR2 SYGVKD. With 7 bases removed from V and 1 base from J, the gap between germline ends came to 13 bases. This CDR3 region has 14 residues.

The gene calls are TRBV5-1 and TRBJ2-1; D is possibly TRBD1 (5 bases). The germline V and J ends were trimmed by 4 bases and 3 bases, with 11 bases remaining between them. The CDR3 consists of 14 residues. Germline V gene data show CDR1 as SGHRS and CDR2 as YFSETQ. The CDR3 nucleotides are TGCGCCAGCAGCCCCCAGGGATTCTACAATGAGCAGTTCTTC. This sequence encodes CASSPQGFYNEQFF.

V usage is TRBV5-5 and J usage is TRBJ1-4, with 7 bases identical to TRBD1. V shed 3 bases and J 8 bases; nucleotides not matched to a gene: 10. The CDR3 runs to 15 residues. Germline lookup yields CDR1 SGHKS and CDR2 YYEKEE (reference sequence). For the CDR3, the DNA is TGTGCCAGCAGCTCTATCAAAGGACAGGCCGAAAAACTGTTTTTT. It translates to CASSSIKGQAEKLFF. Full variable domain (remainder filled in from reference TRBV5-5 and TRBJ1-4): DAGVTQSPTHLIKTRGQQVTLRCSPISGHKSVSWYQQVLGQGPQFIFQYYEKEERGRGNFPDRFSARQFPNYSSELNVNALLLGDSALYLCASSSIKGQAEKLFFGSGTQLSVL.

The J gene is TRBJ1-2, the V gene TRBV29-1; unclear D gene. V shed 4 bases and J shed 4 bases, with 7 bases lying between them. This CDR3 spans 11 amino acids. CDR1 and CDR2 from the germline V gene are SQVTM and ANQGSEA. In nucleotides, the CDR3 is TGCAGCGTTGGGGAGGGCTATGGCTACACCTTC. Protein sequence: CSVGEGYGYTF.

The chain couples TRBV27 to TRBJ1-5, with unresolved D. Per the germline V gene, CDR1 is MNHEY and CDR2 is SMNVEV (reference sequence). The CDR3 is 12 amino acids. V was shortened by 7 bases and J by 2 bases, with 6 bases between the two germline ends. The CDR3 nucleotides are TGTGCCAGCAAGTCAGGCAATCAGCCCCAGCATTTT. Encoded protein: CASKSGNQPQHF.

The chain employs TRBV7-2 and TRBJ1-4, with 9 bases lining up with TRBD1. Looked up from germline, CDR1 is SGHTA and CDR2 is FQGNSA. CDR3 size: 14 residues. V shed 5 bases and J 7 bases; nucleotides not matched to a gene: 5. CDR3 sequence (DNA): TGTGCCAGCAGCACCAGACAGGGGGGTGAAAAACTGTTTTTT. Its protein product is CASSTRQGGEKLFF.

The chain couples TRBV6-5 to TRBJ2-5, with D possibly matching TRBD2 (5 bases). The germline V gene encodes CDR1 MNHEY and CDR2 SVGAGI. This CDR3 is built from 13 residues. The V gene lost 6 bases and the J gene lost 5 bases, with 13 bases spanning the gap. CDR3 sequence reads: CASRGLPGETQYF. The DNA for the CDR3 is TGTGCCAGCAGAGGCCTCCCGGGGGAGACCCAGTACTTC.

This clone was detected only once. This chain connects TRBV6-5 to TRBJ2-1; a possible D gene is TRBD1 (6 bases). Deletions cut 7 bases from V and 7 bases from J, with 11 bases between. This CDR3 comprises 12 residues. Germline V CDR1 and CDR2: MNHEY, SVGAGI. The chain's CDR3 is CASTGVGNEQFF. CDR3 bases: TGTGCCAGCACAGGGGTTGGGAATGAGCAGTTCTTC.

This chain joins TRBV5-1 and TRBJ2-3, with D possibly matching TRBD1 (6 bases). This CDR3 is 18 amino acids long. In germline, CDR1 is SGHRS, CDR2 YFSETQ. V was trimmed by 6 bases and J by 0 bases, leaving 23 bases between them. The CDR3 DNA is TGCGCCAGCAAAACCGGGACACGATATTTTGCCAGCACAGATACGCAGTATTTT. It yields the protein CASKTGTRYFASTDTQYF.

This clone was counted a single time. The CDR3 spells CASSESRRTGGTEAFF. The CDR3 bases are TGTGCCAGCAGCGAATCCCGAAGGACAGGGGGGACTGAAGCTTTCTTT. V is TRBV6-1 and J is TRBJ1-1; 10 bases are shared with TRBD1. There are 16 residues in the CDR3. Trimming took 6 bases from V and 5 from J; bases not matched to a gene: 12. Germline values: CDR1 MNHNS, CDR2 SASEGT.

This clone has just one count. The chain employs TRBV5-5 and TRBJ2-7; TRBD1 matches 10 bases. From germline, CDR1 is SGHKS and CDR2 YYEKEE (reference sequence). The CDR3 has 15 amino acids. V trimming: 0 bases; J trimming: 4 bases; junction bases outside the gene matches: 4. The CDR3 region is CASSLAPGQGYEQYF. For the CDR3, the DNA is TGTGCCAGCAGCTTGGCCCCGGGACAGGGGTACGAGCAGTACTTC. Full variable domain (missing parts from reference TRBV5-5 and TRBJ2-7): DAGVTQSPTHLIKTRGQQVTLRCSPISGHKSVSWYQQVLGQGPQFIFQYYEKEERGRGNFPDRFSARQFPNYSSELNVNALLLGDSALYLCASSLAPGQGYEQYFGPGTRLTVT.

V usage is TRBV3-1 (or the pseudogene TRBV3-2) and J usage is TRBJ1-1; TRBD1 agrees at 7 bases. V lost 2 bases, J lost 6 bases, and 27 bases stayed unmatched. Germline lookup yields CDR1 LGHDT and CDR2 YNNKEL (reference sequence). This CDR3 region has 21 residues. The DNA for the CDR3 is TGTGCCAGCAGCCAACTAAAAGACCTATCCGGGACAGAGGCCAACAGGGCTGAAGCTTTCTTT. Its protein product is CASSQLKDLSGTEANRAEAFF.

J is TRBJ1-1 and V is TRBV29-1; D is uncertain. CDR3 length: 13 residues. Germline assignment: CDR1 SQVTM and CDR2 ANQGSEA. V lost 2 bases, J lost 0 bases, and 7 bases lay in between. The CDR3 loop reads CSVEIYLNTEAFF. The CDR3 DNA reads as TGCAGCGTTGAAATCTATTTGAACACTGAAGCTTTCTTT. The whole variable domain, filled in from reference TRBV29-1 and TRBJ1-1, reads SAVISQKPSRDICQRGTSLTIQCQVDSQVTMMFWYRQQPGQSLTLIATANQGSEATYESGFVIDKFPISRPNLTFSTLTVSNMSPEDSSIYLCSVEIYLNTEAFFGQGTRLTVV.

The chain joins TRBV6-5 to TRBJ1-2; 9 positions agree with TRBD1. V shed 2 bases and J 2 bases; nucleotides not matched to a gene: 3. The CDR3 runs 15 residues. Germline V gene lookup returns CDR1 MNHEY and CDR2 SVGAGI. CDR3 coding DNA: TGTGCCAGCAGTTACCAAGGACAGGGGAACTATGGCTACACCTTC. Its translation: CASSYQGQGNYGYTF.

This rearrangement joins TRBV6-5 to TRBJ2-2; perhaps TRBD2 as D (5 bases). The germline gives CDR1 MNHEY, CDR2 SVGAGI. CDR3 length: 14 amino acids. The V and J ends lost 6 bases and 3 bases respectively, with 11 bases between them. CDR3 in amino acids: CASREVSDTGELFF. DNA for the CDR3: TGTGCCAGCAGGGAGGTCTCGGACACCGGGGAGCTGTTTTTT.

The CDR3 sequence: CASSPRDSGGYTF. The DNA of the CDR3 is TGCGCCAGCAGCCCTAGGGACTCGGGAGGCTACACCTTC. J is TRBJ1-2 and V is TRBV5-1; tentative D call: TRBD1 (5 bases). Per germline, CDR1 SGHRS and CDR2 YFSETQ. There are 13 residues in the CDR3. V lost 4 bases and J lost 8, with 15 bases in between.

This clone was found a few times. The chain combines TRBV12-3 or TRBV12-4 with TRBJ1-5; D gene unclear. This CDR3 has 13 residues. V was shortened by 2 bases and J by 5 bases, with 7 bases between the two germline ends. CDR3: CASSLSGYQPQHF. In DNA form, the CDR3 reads TGTGCCAGCAGTTTATCGGGGTATCAGCCCCAGCATTTT.

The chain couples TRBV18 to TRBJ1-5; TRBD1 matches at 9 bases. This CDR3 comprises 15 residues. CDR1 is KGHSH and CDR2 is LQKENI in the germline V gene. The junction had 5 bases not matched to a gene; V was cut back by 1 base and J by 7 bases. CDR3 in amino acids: CASSPRDREEQPQHF. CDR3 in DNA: TGTGCCAGCTCACCACGGGACAGGGAAGAACAGCCCCAGCATTTT. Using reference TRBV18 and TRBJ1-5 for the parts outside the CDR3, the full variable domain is NAGVMQNPRHLVRRRGQEARLRCSPMKGHSHVYWYRQLPEEGLKFMVYLQKENIIDESGMPKERFSAEFPKEGPSILRIQQVVRGDSAAYFCASSPRDREEQPQHFGDGTRLSIL.

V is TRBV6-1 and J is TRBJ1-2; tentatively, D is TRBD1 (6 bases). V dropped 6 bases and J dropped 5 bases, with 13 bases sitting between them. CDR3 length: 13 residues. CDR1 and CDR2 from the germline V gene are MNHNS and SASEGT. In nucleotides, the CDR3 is TGTGCCAGCAGCTCCGGGACACCGTATGGCTACACCTTC. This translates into CASSSGTPYGYTF.

This CDR3 is CATSIWSDRAHEQYF. The CDR3, as DNA: TGTGCCACCAGCATATGGTCGGACAGGGCCCACGAGCAGTACTTC. The chain combines TRBV15 with TRBJ2-7; 8 bases line up with TRBD1. The germline V gene encodes CDR1 LNHNV and CDR2 YYDKDF (reference sequence). This CDR3 has 15 amino acids. J lost 5 bases, V lost 4 bases, and 10 bases had no gene match.

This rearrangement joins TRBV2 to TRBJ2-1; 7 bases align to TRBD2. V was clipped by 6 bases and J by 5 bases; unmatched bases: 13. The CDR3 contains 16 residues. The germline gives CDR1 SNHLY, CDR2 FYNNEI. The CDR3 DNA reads TGTGCCAGCAGACGGGACTACTCATCCACACACAATGAGCAGTTCTTC. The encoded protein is CASRRDYSSTHNEQFF.

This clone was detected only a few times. CDR3 protein: CASSQERTGPYEQYF. The CDR3 bases are TGTGCCAGCAGCCAAGAACGGACAGGGCCCTACGAGCAGTACTTC. This chain links TRBV4-2 with TRBJ2-7; TRBD1 aligns across 8 bases. The CDR3 spans 15 residues. Germline lookup yields CDR1 LGHNA and CDR2 YNFKEQ. The ends lost 0 bases at V and 2 bases at J; junction bases unmatched: 3.

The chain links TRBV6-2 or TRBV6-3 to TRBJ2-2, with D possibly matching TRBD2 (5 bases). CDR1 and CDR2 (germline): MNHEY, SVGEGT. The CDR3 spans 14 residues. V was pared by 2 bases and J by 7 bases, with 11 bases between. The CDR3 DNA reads TGTGCCAGCAGTTACAGGTTTGAGGGCGGGGAGCTGTTTTTT. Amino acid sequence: CASSYRFEGGELFF.

This chain's CDR3 is CASSWAVSDYYNSPLHF. The CDR3 DNA reads TGTGCCAGCTCCTGGGCAGTCTCCGACTACTATAATTCACCCCTCCACTTT. The V call is TRBV2, the J call TRBJ1-6; D gene uncertain. V lost 8 bases and J 3 bases, leaving 20 bases between the germline ends. The CDR3 runs 17 residues. CDR1 SNHLY and CDR2 FYNNEI come from the germline V gene.

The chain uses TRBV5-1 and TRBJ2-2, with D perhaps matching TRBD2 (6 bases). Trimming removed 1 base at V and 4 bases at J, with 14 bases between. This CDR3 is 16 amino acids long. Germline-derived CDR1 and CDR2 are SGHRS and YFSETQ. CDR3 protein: CASSLSGAEGTGELFF. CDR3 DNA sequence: TGCGCCAGCAGCTTGTCCGGGGCGGAGGGCACCGGGGAGCTGTTTTTT. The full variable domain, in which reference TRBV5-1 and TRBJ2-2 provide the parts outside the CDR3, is KAGVTQTPRYLIKTRGQQVTLSCSPISGHRSVSWYQQTPGQGLQFLFEYFSETQRNKGNFPGRFSGRQFSNSRSEMNVSTLELGDSALYLCASSLSGAEGTGELFFGEGSRLTVL.